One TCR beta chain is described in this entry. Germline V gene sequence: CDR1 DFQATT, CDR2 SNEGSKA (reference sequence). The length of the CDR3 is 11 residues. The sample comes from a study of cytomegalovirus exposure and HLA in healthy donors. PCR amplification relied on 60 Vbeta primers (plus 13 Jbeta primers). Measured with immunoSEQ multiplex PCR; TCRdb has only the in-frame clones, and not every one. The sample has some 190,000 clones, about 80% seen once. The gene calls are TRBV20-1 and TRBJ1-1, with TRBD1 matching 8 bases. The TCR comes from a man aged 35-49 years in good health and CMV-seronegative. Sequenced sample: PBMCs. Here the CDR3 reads CIGQGITEAFF. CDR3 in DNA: TGCATAGGACAGGGTATCACTGAAGCTTTCTTT.